This T cell receptor (beta chain) was captured in a study of post-analysis software for immune sequencing data. Study-level points and caveats: Patients had higher frequencies than controls of four to six TRBV segments, including TRBV5-6, TRBV5-1 and TRBV20-1.

This clonotype was seen once. Its antigen is not known. The length of the CDR3 is 16 residues. J lost 0 bases, V lost 1 base, and 4 bases had no gene match. Germline CDR1 is LGHDT and CDR2 is YNNKEL (reference sequence). Unique-molecular-identifier-tagged TCR beta cDNA libraries were used. TCRdb redid the calling of the PCR reads with MiXCR, one entry per CDR3 protein. This table has 700,000 to 800,000 distinct CDR3 sequences, about 27% appearing once. The origin of this receptor is a girl aged 10-17 years with multiple sclerosis. The chain links TRBV3-1 to TRBJ1-1; 8 bases align to TRBD1. The sequenced sample consisted of blood. The CDR3 here is CASSQVDRELNTEAFF. In DNA, the CDR3 is TGTGCCAGCAGCCAAGTGGACAGGGAATTGAACACTGAAGCTTTCTTT.